The 28 T cell receptor beta chains below come from one sample, sequenced in a study of T cell clonality in common variable immunodeficiency (dated by TCRdb to between 2014 and 2017). The antigens of these receptors remain unknown. Receptor amplification or capture employed the immunoSEQ multiplex PCR assay. TCRdb limited this immuneACCESS table to in-frame rearrangements with V and J called. A share of clones is missing; checked studies link under half to unresolved V genes, and the rest is unexplained. The table records about 25,000 clones for this sample, and not one of them appears only once. The ten largest clonotypes hold under 5% of the sample. On the study overall, not on this receptor specifically: Reportedly, TCRbeta sequences from CVID had fewer deletions and N-nucleotide insertions, and highly modified clones with 13 or more V deletions were absent from CVID.

The source material was peripheral blood mononuclear cells. These receptors originate from a human donor with common variable immunodeficiency.

The sequenced CDR3 bases are TGTGCCAGCAGCCAACTACCGACTAGCGGCACCTCCTACGAG. This encodes CASSQLPTSGTSYE. The full CDR3 sequence reads CASSQLPTSGTSYEQYF. The chain recombines TRBV4-2 with TRBJ2-7, with TRBD2 matching over 9 bases. The read terminates 3 residues ahead of where the CDR3 ends, so the germline J gene completes it. V trimming: 2 bases; J trimming: 0 bases; junction bases outside the gene matches: 8. This CDR3 region has 17 residues. Germline assignment: CDR1 LGHNA and CDR2 YNFKEQ.

The sample holds a few counts of this clone. The sequence runs out 3 residues before the end of the CDR3; the remainder is reconstructed from the germline J gene. The chain carries TRBV7-3 and TRBJ2-3; 7 positions agree with TRBD2. This CDR3 is built from 16 residues. Germline CDR1 and CDR2: SGHTA and FQGTGA. V lost 3 bases and J lost 0; bases outside the gene matches: 6. CDR3 in amino acids: CASSLVPSGSTDTQYF. The part of the CDR3 DNA that was read is TGTGCCAGCAGCTTGGTTCCTAGCGGTAGCACAGATACG.

To note about this clone: The CDR3 goes on 3 residues after the read ends, and that part is filled in from the germline J gene. The chain combines TRBV19 with TRBJ2-5, with a possible D match to TRBD2 (6 bases). V was pared by 3 bases and J by 7 bases, with 12 bases between. The CDR3 totals 13 residues. Germline V CDR1 and CDR2: LNHDA, SQIVND (reference sequence). The CDR3 sequence is CASSIPGRGTQYF. Incomplete CDR3 DNA: TGTGCCAGTAGTATCCCCGGGCGGGGGACC.

Of note for this clone: The read finishes 3 residues shy of the CDR3 end, and the germline J gene is used to complete it. The J gene is TRBJ2-4, the V gene TRBV7-3, with TRBD1 as a possible D gene (6 bases). CDR1 and CDR2 from the germline V gene are SGHTA and FQGTGA. The CDR3 is 13 residues long. V was trimmed by 5 bases and J by 5 bases, leaving 10 bases between them. The CDR3 sequence is CASSHKGENIQYF. The sequenced CDR3 bases are TGTGCCAGCAGCCATAAGGGGGAAAACATT.

In its sample, this clone was seen a few times. The read ends 3 residues early relative to the CDR3; the germline J gene fills the gap. V is TRBV19 and J is TRBJ1-2; D is perhaps TRBD1 (5 bases). In germline, CDR1 is LNHDA, CDR2 SQIVND (reference sequence). The CDR3 is 13 amino acids. Incomplete CDR3 DNA: TGTGCCAGTAGTCCGCTCATGAAAGGGGAC. This codes for CASSPLMKGD. In full, the CDR3 is CASSPLMKGDYTF.

Concerning this clone itself: The sequence runs out 3 residues before the end of the CDR3; the remainder is reconstructed from the germline J gene. The V gene is TRBV7-8, the J gene TRBJ1-1; TRBD1 aligns across 10 bases. Per germline, CDR1 SGHVS and CDR2 FQNEAQ. After removal of 3 bases from V and 7 bases from J, the junction contained 5 bases not matched to a gene. The CDR3 spans 14 residues. CDR3 DNA, as far as it was read: TGTGCCAGCAGCTTCGACAGGGGGCTTAGTGAA. As protein: CASSFDRGLSE. The CDR3 in its entirety is CASSFDRGLSEAFF.

As for this clone: The CDR3 end lies 3 residues beyond the end of the read and is filled in from the germline J gene. V gene TRBV7-9 combines with J gene TRBJ1-3; a possible D gene is TRBD1 (6 bases). Trimming pared 2 bases from V and 0 bases from J, leaving 8 bases between. This CDR3 region has 15 residues. The germline CDR1 and CDR2 sequences are SEHNR and FQNEAQ (reference sequence). The CDR3 is CASSLWDTSGNTIYF. CDR3 DNA, as far as it was read: TGTGCCAGCAGCTTATGGGACACCTCTGGAAACACC.

This clone was seen at least ten times. The sequenced fragment ends 3 residues before the CDR3 boundary, so the rest is inferred from the germline J gene. The chain has TRBV20-1 and TRBJ2-7; D is possibly TRBD2 (7 bases). CDR3 length: 13 residues. CDR1 DFQATT and CDR2 SNEGSKA come from the germline V gene (reference sequence). Trimming took off 6 bases at V and 4 bases at J, with 16 bases between the two ends. The sequenced part of the CDR3 DNA is TGCAGTGCGAGTCGGGGGGCGAAATACGAG. Translating gives CSASRGAKYE. The complete CDR3 protein is CSASRGAKYEQYF.

This clone came up many times. The read falls 3 residues short of the CDR3 end, and the missing part is taken from the germline J gene. This chain connects TRBV30 to TRBJ2-1, with 8 bases matching TRBD1. CDR3 length equals 11 residues. V was pared by 6 bases and J by 6 bases, with 1 base of the junction left unmatched. Germline assignment: CDR1 GTSNPN and CDR2 SVGIG (reference sequence). CDR3 amino acids: CACGTGNEQFF. The CDR3 DNA, read in part, is TGTGCCTGTGGGACAGGCAATGAG.

This clone turned up a few times. The read ends 3 residues shy of where the CDR3 ends; the end is completed using the germline J gene. The J gene is TRBJ2-7, the V gene TRBV7-3; D is unclear. Germline CDR1 SGHTA, CDR2 FQGTGA. V gave up 3 bases and J gave up 0 bases, with 18 bases separating them. CDR3 length: 17 residues. CDR3 residues: CASSFPPRGRDSYEQYF. The CDR3 DNA, read in part, is TGTGCCAGCAGCTTCCCCCCCCGTGGGCGCGACTCCTACGAG.

By its share, this clone is medium-sized. The read stops 3 residues short of the end of the CDR3; the missing end is completed from the germline J gene. The rearrangement uses TRBV19 and TRBJ2-3, with 11 bases lining up with TRBD1. V shed 7 bases, J shed 6 bases, and the junction held 12 bases outside the gene matches. In germline, CDR1 is LNHDA, CDR2 SQIVND (reference sequence). The CDR3 runs 16 residues. The CDR3 loop is CASKAAGTGGLDTQYF. The CDR3 bases that were read are TGTGCCAGTAAGGCGGCCGGGACAGGGGGTCTGGATACG.

As concerns this clone: The read terminates 3 residues ahead of where the CDR3 ends, so the germline J gene completes it. This chain connects TRBV5-1 to TRBJ2-3, with 10 nucleotides matching TRBD2. The CDR3 loop spans 17 amino acids. Germline trimming cut 0 bases from V and 1 base from J; bases unmatched to any gene: 5. CDR1 SGHRS and CDR2 YFSETQ come from the germline V gene. The part of the CDR3 DNA that was read is TGCGCCAGCAGCTTGGGGGCTAGCGGGAGCCGCACAGATACG. Protein sequence: CASSLGASGSRTDT. Given in full, the CDR3 is CASSLGASGSRTDTQYF.

This clone was seen repeatedly, ten times or more. The read gets to within 3 residues of the CDR3 end, and the germline J gene fills in the rest. The chain has TRBV11-2 and TRBJ2-1; 10 bases agree with TRBD2. Losses at the gene ends were 7 bases for V and 3 bases for J; bases not matched to a gene: 6. Per germline, CDR1 SGHAT and CDR2 FQNNGV. The CDR3 sequence is 15 residues long. The DNA read from the CDR3 is TGTGCCAGCACCTTTCTAGCGGGAGTCTACAATGAG. Translated, it gives CASTFLAGVYNE. The entire CDR3 protein is CASTFLAGVYNEQFF.

This clone appeared a few times. Sequencing ends 3 residues short of the CDR3 end; the germline J gene provides the rest. The rearrangement uses TRBV18 and TRBJ1-6; D perhaps matches TRBD1 (6 bases). V lost 6 bases and J 4 bases, leaving 10 bases between the germline ends. Germline V gene sequence: CDR1 KGHSH, CDR2 LQKENI. CDR3 length equals 14 residues. The CDR3 here is CASSVQGYNSPLHF. The DNA read from the CDR3 is TGTGCCAGCTCGGTCCAGGGGTATAATTCACCC.

To note about this clone: The read stops 3 residues short of the end of the CDR3; the missing end is completed from the germline J gene. This sequence joins TRBV30 and TRBJ2-3, with D possibly matching TRBD2 (6 bases). The CDR3 totals 12 residues. Germline values: CDR1 GTSNPN, CDR2 SVGIG (reference sequence). V shed 8 bases and J shed 0 bases, with 9 bases lying between them. The CDR3 spells CARDFSTDTQYF. Partial CDR3 DNA: TGTGCCCGGGACTTTAGCACAGATACG.

This clone was counted at least ten times. Sequencing ends 3 residues short of the CDR3 end; the germline J gene provides the rest. The J gene is TRBJ2-6, the V gene TRBV19; maybe TRBD1 (5 bases). The CDR3 totals 14 residues. Looked up from germline, CDR1 is LNHDA and CDR2 is SQIVND (reference sequence). The V and J ends lost 3 bases and 7 bases respectively, with 10 bases between them. The covered CDR3 bases are TGTGCCAGTAGTATGCAGGGCGAAGCCAACGTC. Amino acid sequence: CASSMQGEANV. The full CDR3 protein is CASSMQGEANVLTF.

This clone was seen a handful of times. Read data end 3 residues before the CDR3 end; the end is taken from the germline J gene. This chain joins TRBV11-1 and TRBJ2-7; D is possibly TRBD2 (6 bases). V was cut by 1 base and J by 3 bases, with 10 bases left in between. Germline CDR1 is SGHAT and CDR2 is FQDESV (reference sequence). The CDR3 loop spans 14 amino acids. CDR3 in amino acids: CASSLERAHYEQYF. The DNA read from the CDR3 is TGTGCCAGCAGCTTAGAGCGGGCCCACTACGAG.

This clone has a count of ten or more. The observed sequence ends 3 residues before the CDR3 terminus, with the missing tail filled in from the germline J gene. The chain has TRBV29-1 and TRBJ2-1, with 10 bases that match TRBD2. The ends lost 4 bases at V and 5 bases at J; junction bases unmatched: 8. Per the germline V gene, CDR1 is SQVTM and CDR2 is ANQGSEA. This CDR3 is 15 amino acids long. The CDR3: CSVGGLAAFDNEQFF. Incomplete CDR3 DNA: TGCAGCGTTGGCGGACTAGCGGCGTTTGACAATGAG.

This clone was seen more than once but under ten times. The read ends 3 residues shy of where the CDR3 ends; the end is completed using the germline J gene. The rearrangement links TRBV5-1 to TRBJ2-5; 10 positions match TRBD2. J lost 5 bases, V lost 6 bases, and 7 bases had no gene match. This CDR3 contains 14 residues. CDR1 is SGHRS, CDR2 YFSETQ, per germline. CDR3 DNA (partial): TGCGCCAGCACTGTAGCGGGAGGTTTGGAGACC. Translating gives CASTVAGGLET. The full-length CDR3 reads as CASTVAGGLETQYF.

At least ten counts were recorded for this clone. The sequence runs out 3 residues before the end of the CDR3; the remainder is reconstructed from the germline J gene. The chain has TRBV5-1 and TRBJ1-4; D is perhaps TRBD1 (5 bases). The germline V gene encodes CDR1 SGHRS and CDR2 YFSETQ. The CDR3 consists of 14 residues. V was cut by 4 bases and J by 8 bases, with 15 bases left in between. The CDR3 region is CASSLGRKGEKLFF. The DNA read from the CDR3 is TGCGCCAGCAGCCTAGGACGGAAGGGGGAAAAA.

This clone showed up many times. The read falls 3 residues short of the CDR3 end, and the missing part is taken from the germline J gene. The genes are TRBV7-6 and TRBJ2-7, with D tentatively TRBD2 (6 bases). Per the germline V gene, CDR1 is SGHVS and CDR2 is FNYEAQ. V dropped 4 bases and J dropped 5 bases, with 12 bases sitting between them. The CDR3 spans 13 residues. The chain's CDR3 is CASSSLARHEQYF. The DNA read from the CDR3 is TGTGCCAGCAGCTCTCTAGCGCGCCACGAG.

The table lists this clone with a few counts. The CDR3 end falls 3 residues outside the read, so it is completed with the germline J gene. The chain links TRBV19 to TRBJ1-1, with D hard to call. Germline V gives CDR1 LNHDA, CDR2 SQIVND (reference sequence). The CDR3 sequence is 11 residues long. The CDR3 is CARDPVRGAFF. The CDR3 DNA, read in part, is TGTGCCCGAGATCCGGTCCGGGGT.

A word on this clone: From the germline J gene comes the end of the CDR3, since the read stops 3 residues before it. V and J are TRBV6-1 and TRBJ1-2; no reliable D call. This CDR3 has 13 residues. Between the trimmed V and J ends, which lost 2 bases and 3 bases, there was a span of 7 bases. The germline gives CDR1 MNHNS, CDR2 SASEGT. The CDR3 region is CASSEQAYYGYTF. CDR3 bases read: TGTGCCAGCAGTGAACAGGCCTACTATGGC.

Of note for this clone: Read sequence stops 3 residues before the CDR3 end, and the germline J gene provides the missing end. The gene calls are TRBV20-1 and TRBJ2-7; TRBD1 matches 10 bases. Unmatched junction bases numbered 17, after V lost 8 bases and J lost 4 bases. The CDR3 covers 16 residues. Per germline, CDR1 DFQATT and CDR2 SNEGSKA (reference sequence). The CDR3 loop is CSPYYPGTGVAYEQYF. Incomplete CDR3 DNA: TGCAGTCCTTATTACCCCGGGACAGGGGTTGCTTACGAG.

The sequenced part of the CDR3 DNA is TGTGCCAGCAGACCTACGGGACAGGGTATATATGAG. Protein: CASRPTGQGIYE. The full CDR3 reads CASRPTGQGIYEQFF. V gene TRBV11-1 combines with J gene TRBJ2-1, with 9 nucleotides matching TRBD1. The read terminates 3 residues before the CDR3 end, so the remaining end is supplied by the germline J gene. The CDR3 is 15 residues long. V trimming: 6 bases; J trimming: 8 bases; junction bases outside the gene matches: 11. The V gene's germline CDR1 is SGHAT and CDR2 FQDESV (reference sequence).

Ten or more counts support this clone. With the read ending 3 residues before the CDR3 end, the germline J gene is used to fill in that end. This sequence joins TRBV19 and TRBJ2-1; 10 bases fit TRBD2. The germline V gene encodes CDR1 LNHDA and CDR2 SQIVND (reference sequence). The CDR3 contains 17 residues. V gave up 6 bases and J gave up 4 bases; unmatched junction bases: 12. The CDR3 DNA, read in part, is TGTGCCAGTAGCCAGAACTCCGGGACTAGCGTATACAATGAG. Its translation: CASSQNSGTSVYNE. The whole CDR3 reads CASSQNSGTSVYNEQFF.

As regards this clone: Read sequence stops 3 residues before the CDR3 end, and the germline J gene provides the missing end. The chain employs TRBV7-3 and TRBJ2-1; weak D call: TRBD1 (5 bases). CDR1 is SGHTA, CDR2 FQGTGA, per germline. V shed 3 bases and J shed 4 bases, with 7 bases lying between them. The CDR3 loop spans 13 amino acids. The sequenced CDR3 bases are TGTGCCAGCAGCTTCGGACATTACAATGAG. This encodes CASSFGHYNE. The whole CDR3 sequence reads CASSFGHYNEQFF. The full variable domain, in which reference TRBV7-3 and TRBJ2-1 provide the parts outside the CDR3, is GAGVSQTPSNKVTEKGKYVELRCDPISGHTALYWYRQSLGQGPEFLIYFQGTGAADDSGLPNDRFFAVRPEGSVSTLKIQRTERGDSAVYLCASSFGHYNEQFFGPGTRLTVL.

This clone has only a few counts. The covered CDR3 bases are TGCAGTGCAAGGACTAGCGGGAGCCTCAATGAG. Its translation: CSARTSGSLNE. The CDR3 reads in full as CSARTSGSLNEQFF. The J gene is TRBJ2-1, the V gene TRBV20-1; 13 bases are shared with TRBD2. Read data end 3 residues before the CDR3 end; the end is taken from the germline J gene. V was clipped by 6 bases and J by 6 bases; unmatched bases: 5. This CDR3 is 14 amino acids long. CDR1 is DFQATT and CDR2 is SNEGSKA in the germline V gene (reference sequence).